Presented here are 18 T cell receptor beta chains from one specimen sequenced in a study of cytomegalovirus exposure and HLA in healthy donors. The PCR used 60 Vbeta and 13 Jbeta primers. Measured with immunoSEQ multiplex PCR; TCRdb has only the in-frame clones, and not every one. The table has approximately 73,000 clones, 63% seen once. The sample consisted of PBMCs. The receptor set was obtained from a man aged 25 to 40 in good health and CMV-seropositive.

The V and J genes are TRBV21-1 and TRBJ2-7; the D call TRBD1 from the table was never checked on the DNA. TRBV21-1 is an annotated pseudogene. This CDR3 is 15 amino acids long. The CDR3: CASSKVQGIAYEQYF. The CDR3 coding sequence is TGTGCCAGCAGCAAAGTTCAGGGGATAGCCTACGAGCAGTACTTC.

In this sample, this clone turned up a few times. This chain uses TRBV5-1 with TRBJ1-1; the D gene is possibly TRBD1 (6 bases). Per the germline V gene, CDR1 is SGHRS and CDR2 is YFSETQ. The CDR3 consists of 14 residues. The V gene lost 2 bases and the J gene lost 0 bases, with 8 bases spanning the gap. In nucleotides, the CDR3 is TGCGCCAGCAGCTTTACAGGGTTGAACACTGAAGCTTTCTTT. It yields the protein CASSFTGLNTEAFF.

V and J are TRBV29-1 and TRBJ2-7; the match to TRBD2 covers 7 bases. The J segment lost 3 bases and the V segment lost 3 bases, leaving 8 bases of the junction unmatched. Germline assignment: CDR1 SQVTM and CDR2 ANQGSEA. The CDR3 loop spans 14 amino acids. The CDR3 region is CSVEERGRSYEQYF. CDR3 nucleotide sequence: TGCAGCGTTGAGGAGCGGGGACGCAGCTACGAGCAGTACTTC.

The chain uses TRBV28 and TRBJ1-6; D not resolved. Trimming stripped 6 bases from V and 7 bases from J, with 10 bases between. This CDR3 is 13 amino acids long. Looked up from germline, CDR1 is MDHEN and CDR2 is SYDVKM. CDR3 region: CASRGGNNSPLHF. CDR3 DNA: TGTGCCAGCAGGGGAGGAAACAATTCACCCCTCCACTTT.

The rearrangement links TRBV2 to TRBJ2-2, with 8 bases fitting TRBD2. This CDR3 has 15 amino acids. Unmatched junction bases numbered 6, after V lost 4 bases and J lost 5 bases. CDR1 and CDR2 (germline): SNHLY, FYNNEI. DNA for the CDR3: TGTGCCAGCAGTGGACTAGCGCTTGATACCGGGGAGCTGTTTTTT. This codes for CASSGLALDTGELFF.

This clone occurred a few times. The J gene is TRBJ2-7, the V gene TRBV4-3; 7 positions agree with TRBD1. The CDR3 consists of 14 residues. Trimming took 0 bases from V and 1 from J; bases not matched to a gene: 0. CDR1 is LGHNA, CDR2 YSLEER, per germline. DNA of the CDR3: TGCGCCAGCAGCCAAGAGGGACAGTCCTACGAGCAGTACTTC. Its protein is CASSQEGQSYEQYF.

The chain couples TRBV2 to TRBJ1-2; 8 bases line up with TRBD1. The V gene end was trimmed by 3 bases and the J gene end by 8 bases; junction bases not matched to a gene: 8. The CDR3 length is 14 residues. CDR1 is SNHLY, CDR2 FYNNEI, per germline. CDR3 bases: TGTGCCAGCAGTGACTACAGGGGGGAGATAGGCTACACCTTC. This codes for CASSDYRGEIGYTF.

This clone was recorded a few times. V usage is TRBV28 and J usage is TRBJ1-5; a possible D gene is TRBD1 (6 bases). V lost 8 bases and J 3 bases, leaving 14 bases between the germline ends. This CDR3 has 14 residues. The V gene's germline CDR1 is MDHEN and CDR2 SYDVKM. The CDR3 bases are TGTGCCAGCGGAGAGACAGGCAACAATCAGCCCCAGCATTTT. Its protein product is CASGETGNNQPQHF. Combining the CDR3 with reference TRBV28 and TRBJ1-5 gives the whole variable domain DVKVTQSSRYLVKRTGEKVFLECVQDMDHENMFWYRQDPGLGLRLIYFSYDVKMKEKGDIPEGYSVSREKKERFSLILESASTNQTSMYLCASGETGNNQPQHFGDGTRLSIL.

CDR3 amino acids: CASSLVGPPGETQYF. The CDR3 DNA sequence: TGTGCCAGCAGCTTAGTGGGCCCTCCAGGAGAGACCCAGTACTTC. The V gene is TRBV11-3, the J gene TRBJ2-5; D call uncertain. The V gene lost 1 base and the J gene lost 4 bases, with 13 bases spanning the gap. There are 15 residues in the CDR3. Germline V lookup: CDR1 SGHNT, CDR2 YENEEA.

The V call is TRBV6-5, the J call TRBJ1-6; 7 nucleotides agree with TRBD1. V was clipped by 7 bases and J by 7 bases; unmatched bases: 4. The CDR3 loop spans 13 amino acids. CDR1 and CDR2 (germline): MNHEY, SVGAGI. CDR3 sequence reads: CASMFRGNSPLHF. The DNA for the CDR3 is TGTGCCAGCATGTTCAGGGGGAATTCACCCCTCCACTTT.

About this clone itself: Germline and junction disagree at one end, which may indicate a read error. The chain uses TRBV12-5 and TRBJ2-5, with D unclear. Germline V gives CDR1 LGHNT, CDR2 FRNRAP. The CDR3 spans 11 residues. The CDR3 DNA sequence: TGTGCTACCTCCTCCCTGGAGACCCGGTACTTC. This translates into CATSSLETRYF.

This chain links TRBV7-9 with TRBJ1-4, with D perhaps TRBD1 (5 bases). Germline V gene lookup returns CDR1 SEHNR and CDR2 FQNEAQ (reference sequence). With 0 bases removed from V and 7 bases from J, the gap between germline ends came to 9 bases. The CDR3 totals 14 residues. CDR3 in amino acids: CASSLAGVGEKLFF. The CDR3 DNA reads as TGTGCCAGCAGCTTAGCAGGGGTGGGTGAAAAACTGTTTTTT. Full variable domain (rest looked up from reference TRBV7-9 and TRBJ1-4): DTGVSQNPRHKITKRGQNVTFRCDPISEHNRLYWYRQTLGQGPEFLTYFQNEAQLEKSRLLSDRFSAERPKGSFSTLEIQRTEQGDSAMYLCASSLAGVGEKLFFGSGTQLSVL.

This clone was seen just once. V gene TRBV19 combines with J gene TRBJ2-7; possible D gene TRBD2, 6 bases. Germline V gene sequence: CDR1 LNHDA, CDR2 SQIVND (reference sequence). V lost 5 bases and J lost 0, with 14 bases in between. The CDR3 has 15 amino acids. The CDR3 coding sequence is TGTGCCAGTAGTGTATCACCGGGGGTCTCCTACGAGCAGTACTTC. Translation gives CASSVSPGVSYEQYF.

The rearrangement uses TRBV9 and TRBJ2-3; 9 positions match TRBD2. Germline V gene sequence: CDR1 SGDLS, CDR2 YYNGEE. CDR3 length: 15 residues. The junction had 4 bases not matched to a gene; V was cut back by 4 bases and J by 1 base. The CDR3, as DNA: TGTGCCAGCAGCACTAGACTAGCGGGCACAGATACGCAGTATTTT. Protein sequence: CASSTRLAGTDTQYF.

This clone showed up just once. This chain joins TRBV11-3 and TRBJ2-3; TRBD2 aligns across 7 bases. Per the germline V gene, CDR1 is SGHNT and CDR2 is YENEEA. The CDR3 is made up of 15 amino acids. With V trimmed by 5 bases and J by 4 bases, 9 bases remained unmatched. The CDR3 DNA reads TGTGCCAGCAGCGGGACTACCAGGAGGGCAGATACGCAGTATTTT. It translates to CASSGTTRRADTQYF. Full variable domain (remainder filled in from reference TRBV11-3 and TRBJ2-3): EAGVVQSPRYKIIEKKQPVAFWCNPISGHNTLYWYLQNLGQGPELLIRYENEEAVDDSQLPKDRFSAERLKGVDSTLKIQPAELGDSAVYLCASSGTTRRADTQYFGPGTRLTVL.

The genes are TRBV2 and TRBJ2-3; TRBD2 is a possible D gene (6 bases). From germline, CDR1 is SNHLY and CDR2 FYNNEI. V was trimmed by 6 bases and J by 6 bases, leaving 22 bases between them. CDR3 length: 16 amino acids. This CDR3 is CASRVYGTLRSDTQYF. The CDR3 DNA reads as TGTGCCAGCAGAGTATATGGGACTCTCAGGTCCGATACGCAGTATTTT. The variable domain in full, completed from reference TRBV2 and TRBJ2-3, reads EPEVTQTPSHQVTQMGQEVILRCVPISNHLYFYWYRQILGQKVEFLVSFYNNEISEKSEIFDDQFSVERPDGSNFTLKIRSTKLEDSAMYFCASRVYGTLRSDTQYFGPGTRLTVL.

This chain links TRBV28 with TRBJ2-2, with 7 bases fitting TRBD1. The germline V gene has CDR1 MDHEN and CDR2 SYDVKM. V dropped 8 bases and J dropped 0; count of bases not matched to a gene: 6. The length of the CDR3 is 15 residues. DNA of the CDR3: TGTGCCAGCCGGAAAGGGGGCACGAACACCGGGGAGCTGTTTTTT. Translation gives CASRKGGTNTGELFF.

This clone was observed a single time. The chain employs TRBV7-8 and TRBJ2-5; D possibly corresponds to TRBD2 (6 bases). Trimming stripped 1 base from V and 9 bases from J, with 15 bases between. CDR1 and CDR2 from the germline V gene are SGHVS and FQNEAQ. This CDR3 spans 14 amino acids. The CDR3 sequence is CASSLEGGVGAQYF. CDR3 nucleotide sequence: TGTGCCAGCAGCTTAGAAGGCGGGGTCGGGGCCCAGTACTTC. Using reference TRBV7-8 and TRBJ2-5 for the parts outside the CDR3, the full variable domain is GAGVSQSPRYKVAKRGQDVALRCDPISGHVSLFWYQQALGQGPEFLTYFQNEAQLDKSGLPSDRFFAERPEGSVSTLKIQRTQQEDSAVYLCASSLEGGVGAQYFGPGTRLLVL.